Sequencing of this TCR beta chain was carried out in a study of blood T cells in healthy people across ages. Through a sample-barcoded 5' primer and a J-beta primer mix, a second PCR was run for roughly 7 to 12 cycles. A tag from a template-switch adaptor with 12 random nucleotides marked each cDNA molecule. Each CDR3 protein is one row after TCRdb ran MiXCR on the 5' RACE reads. The sample carries 1.5 million to 2 million distinct CDR3 sequences, over 25% recorded once. From germline, CDR1 is ENHRY and CDR2 SYGVKD. V lost 8 bases and J 4 bases, leaving 9 bases between the germline ends. CDR3 length: 12 amino acids.

V gene TRBV10-3 combines with J gene TRBJ2-1; D unclear. This TCR was recovered from a woman in her twenties or thirties in good health. Sequenced input: blood. CDR3 loop: CAIAGSYNEQFF. CDR3 sequence (DNA): TGTGCCATCGCCGGGTCTTACAATGAGCAGTTCTTC.